Presented here are 14 T cell receptor beta chains from one specimen sequenced in a study of cytomegalovirus exposure and HLA in healthy donors. 13 Jbeta primers and 60 Vbeta primers were used for the PCR. Libraries were prepared by immunoSEQ multiplex PCR; TCRdb keeps only in-frame clonotypes and omits some of them. The profile covers about 200,000 clones, with approximately 83% appearing a single time and 1.1% to 1.5% taken by the ten largest. Material for sequencing was PBMCs. All receptors come from a girl between 5 and 17 years old in good health and CMV-seronegative.

The chain combines TRBV27 with TRBJ1-5; the match to TRBD1 covers 7 bases. The CDR3 extends over 14 amino acids. V was clipped by 5 bases and J by 4 bases; unmatched bases: 5. Germline CDR1 MNHEY, CDR2 SMNVEV (reference sequence). This chain's CDR3 is CASSTGVGNQPQHF. CDR3 nucleotides: TGTGCCAGCAGTACAGGGGTGGGAAATCAGCCCCAGCATTTT.

The chain joins TRBV7-8 to TRBJ2-4; D perhaps matches TRBD1 (6 bases). The CDR3 is 15 amino acids. In germline, CDR1 is SGHVS, CDR2 FQNEAQ. The V end lost 0 bases, the J end lost 1 base, and 7 bases lay between the germline ends. CDR3 sequence: CASSLAQGAKNIQYF. The CDR3 DNA follows: TGTGCCAGCAGCTTAGCTCAGGGGGCCAAAAACATTCAGTACTTC.

This clone occurred a few times. The chain combines TRBV6-5 with TRBJ1-5; no clear D gene. CDR3 length: 11 amino acids. Germline V gene sequence: CDR1 MNHEY, CDR2 SVGAGI. V was pared by 5 bases and J by 4 bases, with 3 bases between. CDR3 protein: CASSVNQPQHF. The CDR3 bases are TGTGCCAGCAGTGTAAATCAGCCCCAGCATTTT.

The chain's CDR3 is CASSYSTPTSYEQYF. The CDR3 DNA sequence: TGTGCCAGCAGTTACTCGACTCCTACGTCCTACGAGCAGTACTTC. The V gene is TRBV6-5, the J gene TRBJ2-5, with no clear D. The J call is in doubt because the DNA end fits TRBJ2-7 better. This CDR3 is built from 15 residues. Germline CDR1 is MNHEY and CDR2 is SVGAGI.

The chain joins TRBV7-6 to TRBJ2-1; D unresolved. Trimming shortened V by 3 bases and J by 8 bases, and 11 bases separated the two germline ends. The CDR3 length is 13 residues. Germline V CDR1 and CDR2: SGHVS, FNYEAQ. CDR3 nucleotides: TGTGCCAGCAGCTTCGTAGGCGCGGATGAGCAGTTCTTC. Translated, it gives CASSFVGADEQFF.

This chain joins TRBV28 and TRBJ2-4; TRBD1 might be the D (5 bases). Trimming stripped 4 bases from V and 6 bases from J, with 13 bases between. Germline V CDR1 and CDR2: MDHEN, SYDVKM. The CDR3 totals 14 residues. This CDR3 is CASSSPSGINIQYF. Here the CDR3 DNA reads TGTGCCAGCAGTTCCCCTTCAGGGATAAACATTCAGTACTTC.

The rearrangement uses TRBV7-2 and TRBJ2-1, with TRBD2 matching 14 bases. This CDR3 region has 17 residues. Germline V gene sequence: CDR1 SGHTA, CDR2 FQGNSA. V was clipped by 0 bases and J by 7 bases; unmatched bases: 5. CDR3 region: CASSLAGLAGGGNEQFF. In DNA form, the CDR3 reads TGTGCCAGCAGCTTAGCAGGACTAGCGGGGGGAGGGAATGAGCAGTTCTTC.

The chain links TRBV28 to TRBJ1-1; 7 bases map to TRBD1. Losses at the gene ends were 2 bases for V and 3 bases for J; bases not matched to a gene: 6. Looked up from germline, CDR1 is MDHEN and CDR2 is SYDVKM. The CDR3 spans 15 residues. In nucleotides, the CDR3 is TGTGCCAGCAGTTTAAGGGACAGAACTTACACTGAAGCTTTCTTT. Its translation: CASSLRDRTYTEAFF.

The V and J genes are TRBV13 and TRBJ2-7; the match to TRBD1 covers 7 bases. This CDR3 region has 14 residues. J was trimmed by 3 bases and V by 5 bases; bases with no gene match: 7. CDR1 is PRHDT and CDR2 is FYEKMQ in the germline V gene (reference sequence). CDR3 in amino acids: CASSPGQVYYEQYF. Written as DNA, the CDR3 is TGTGCCAGCAGCCCCGGACAGGTTTACTACGAGCAGTACTTC.

This chain links TRBV6-1 with TRBJ1-5; 11 bases line up with TRBD1. V trimming: 4 bases; J trimming: 4 bases; junction bases outside the gene matches: 9. The CDR3 loop spans 17 amino acids. Germline V CDR1 and CDR2: MNHNS, SASEGT. CDR3 amino acids: CASSGGAGQGENQPQHF. CDR3 coding DNA: TGTGCCAGCAGTGGGGGGGCGGGACAGGGGGAAAATCAGCCCCAGCATTTT.

This chain connects TRBV28 to TRBJ1-1; 8 positions match TRBD1. Germline loops: CDR1 MDHEN, CDR2 SYDVKM. The CDR3 has 13 residues. Trimming took 5 bases from V and 5 from J; bases not matched to a gene: 4. CDR3 sequence reads: CASSTGGRTEAFF. CDR3 coding DNA: TGTGCCAGCAGTACAGGGGGGAGAACTGAAGCTTTCTTT.

This clone was recorded once. The chain uses TRBV6-1 and TRBJ1-5; TRBD1 is a possible D gene (5 bases). Germline V gene data show CDR1 as MNHNS and CDR2 as SASEGT. Between the trimmed V and J ends, which lost 0 bases and 10 bases, there was a span of 16 bases. CDR3 length equals 15 residues. In nucleotides, the CDR3 is TGTGCCAGCAGTGAAGCGCTGGCAGGGCCTCGACCCCAGCATTTT. It yields the protein CASSEALAGPRPQHF.

The J gene is TRBJ2-5, the V gene TRBV7-9; D is possibly TRBD2 (5 bases). Trimming left V 4 bases short and J 11 bases short, with 17 bases between. The CDR3 runs 13 residues. The germline gives CDR1 SEHNR, CDR2 FQNEAQ (reference sequence). The CDR3 sequence: CASSSREEIKQYF. DNA of the CDR3: TGTGCCAGCAGCTCCCGGGAAGAGATAAAGCAGTACTTC.

In this sample, this clone turned up a few times. The chain has TRBV30 and TRBJ1-1; D is ambiguous. The ends were cut back, 3 bases at V and 2 bases at J, with 13 bases in the middle. The germline V gene has CDR1 GTSNPN and CDR2 SVGIG (reference sequence). The CDR3 contains 14 residues. The CDR3 is CAWSLTRVNTEAFF. DNA of the CDR3: TGTGCCTGGAGCCTGACAAGAGTTAACACTGAAGCTTTCTTT.